The rows below give T cell receptor beta chains drawn from one sample of a study of blood T cell repertoires in COVID-19. The repertoire was sequenced with immunoSEQ multiplex PCR; TCRdb's copy has only in-frame clones and lacks some. The sample lists more than 250,000 clones, more than 75% occurring once. Material for sequencing was peripheral blood. These receptors all stem from a man aged 50-60 years with active or convalescent COVID-19. CDR3s include the opening cysteine and the closing phenylalanine or tryptophan. A D gene is named only where the DNA matches it firmly. Not every row has a clone size; where given, it reads once, few, many or a size class.

clone_size,d_call,v_call,j_call,cdr3_nt,cdr3_aa
-,-,TRBV18,TRBJ2-1,TGTGCCAGCTCACCTCAGAGACAGAGTTACAATGAGCAGTTCTTC,CASSPQRQSYNEQFF
-,TRBD1,TRBV9,TRBJ1-5,TGTGCCACCAGCGGGCGGGGGCACAGGGGGGATGATAGCAATCAGCCCCAGCATTTT,CATSGRGHRGDDSNQPQHF
-,TRBD1,TRBV27,TRBJ1-2,TGTGCCAGCAGACTACAGGGGGCCGGCTATGGCTACACCTTC,CASRLQGAGYGYTF
-,TRBD1,TRBV6-2/TRBV6-3,TRBJ1-5,TGTGCCAGCAGCCCGGGACAGGGTGGGTCTCGGCAGCCCCAGCATTTT,CASSPGQGGSRQPQHF
-,-,TRBV9,TRBJ2-2,TGTGCCAGCAGCGTAGTTAGCACCGGGGAGCTGTTTTTT,CASSVVSTGELFF
-,-,TRBV5-1,TRBJ1-1,TGCGCCAGCAGCGAAACATCCTCCACTGAAGCTTTCTTT,CASSETSSTEAFF
-,-,TRBV4-3,TRBJ1-5,TGCGCCAGCAGCCAAGAGGGAAGAGGGCATAAGCCCCAGCATTTT,CASSQEGRGHKPQHF
-,TRBD1,TRBV29-1,TRBJ1-2,TGCAGCGCAACCGGGACAGCGTTCTATGGCTACACCTTC,CSATGTAFYGYTF
-,TRBD2,TRBV6-2/TRBV6-3,TRBJ2-4,TGTGCCAGCAGTTACGGTCAGCGGGGGGGCCGTCGTCCCAACATTCAGTACTTC,CASSYGQRGGRRPNIQYF
-,-,TRBV5-5,TRBJ1-2,TGTGCCAGCAGGTTGGGGAGCGACAGCTTCTATGGCTACACCTTC,CASRLGSDSFYGYTF
once,TRBD2,TRBV15,TRBJ2-1,TGTGCCACCAGCATACTAGCGGGGAGGGGTGAGCAGTTCTTC,CATSILAGRGEQFF
-,TRBD1,TRBV28,TRBJ1-4,TGTGCCAGCAGTCCCGGGACAGCCCTCGCAAATGAAAAACTGTTTTTT,CASSPGTALANEKLFF
-,TRBD2,TRBV5-1,TRBJ2-3,TGCGCCAGCAGCTTGGGGGCTAGCGGGACAGATACGCAGTATTTT,CASSLGASGTDTQYF
-,-,TRBV7-3,TRBJ2-2,TGTGCCAGCAGCTTATTAGGGGCCGGGGAGCTGTTTTTT,CASSLLGAGELFF
-,-,TRBV3-1/TRBV3-2,TRBJ1-2,TGTGCCAGCAGCCAAGCTGCTCCAGGGACTTATGGCTACACCTTC,CASSQAAPGTYGYTF
-,TRBD1,TRBV7-6,TRBJ1-4,TGTGCCAGCAGCTCCGGACAGGGAGAAAAACTGTTTTTT,CASSSGQGEKLFF
-,TRBD2,TRBV5-1,TRBJ2-3,TGCGCCAGCCGGGTAGCGGGAGAGGGAGATACGCAGTATTTT,CASRVAGEGDTQYF
-,-,TRBV2,TRBJ1-2,TGTGCCAGCCGGGCGGGGTTGGCTTTTAACTATGGCTACACCTTC,CASRAGLAFNYGYTF
-,TRBD1,TRBV2,TRBJ2-2,TGTGCCAGTGGAGGACAGGGGGCGAACACCGGGGAGCTGTTTTTT,CASGGQGANTGELFF
-,-,TRBV4-2,TRBJ2-1,TGTGCCAGCAGCCAAGCTCTAGACTATTCTCCCCAGTTCTTC,CASSQALDYSPQFF
-,-,TRBV5-1,TRBJ2-5,TGCGCCAGCAGCTTGGGTAAGACCCAGTACTTC,CASSLGKTQYF
-,-,TRBV3-1/TRBV3-2,TRBJ2-2,TGTGCCAGCAGCCAAGTTCCTCCCGGGGAGCTGTTTTTT,CASSQVPPGELFF
-,-,TRBV5-6,TRBJ2-3,TGTGCCAGCAGCTTGGTTGGTACGGGAGACACAGATACGCAGTATTTT,CASSLVGTGDTDTQYF
-,-,TRBV28,TRBJ1-2,TGTGCCAGCAGCCCCCGGGGGAGAAGGGTCTATGGCTACACCTTC,CASSPRGRRVYGYTF
-,TRBD1,TRBV3-1/TRBV3-2,TRBJ2-7,TGTGCCAGCAGCCCGACAGGGACCTACGAGCAGTACTTC,CASSPTGTYEQYF
once,TRBD2,TRBV12-3/TRBV12-4,TRBJ2-1,TGTGCCAGCAGCCCCACTAGCGGGAGCGAGCAGTTCTTC,CASSPTSGSEQFF
-,-,TRBV2,TRBJ1-6,TGTGCCAGCACCCTTGGGGGGGGGCTTGGATATAATTCACCCCTCCACTTT,CASTLGGGLGYNSPLHF
-,TRBD1,TRBV28,TRBJ2-7,TGTGCCAGCAGTGCCCCGGACAGGCCGGAAGAGCAGTACTTC,CASSAPDRPEEQYF
-,TRBD2,TRBV3-1/TRBV3-2,TRBJ2-3,TGTGCCAGCAGCCCGGTAGCGGGGAGCACAGATACGCAGTATTTT,CASSPVAGSTDTQYF
-,-,TRBV19,TRBJ1-5,TGTGCCAGTAGTCCCCTTAGTTATAGCAATCAGCCCCAGCATTTT,CASSPLSYSNQPQHF
-,TRBD1,TRBV7-3,TRBJ1-6,TGTGCCAGCAGCTTCGGGGTGACAGGGGATTCACCCCTCCACTTT,CASSFGVTGDSPLHF
-,-,TRBV2,TRBJ2-5,TGTGCCAGCAGTGAAGATTTCGGGGGCCAAGAGACCCAGTACTTC,CASSEDFGGQETQYF
-,-,TRBV7-2,TRBJ1-2,TGTGCCAGCAGCTTTATGACAGAAACCTATGGCTACACCTTC,CASSFMTETYGYTF
-,-,TRBV6-5,TRBJ1-1,TGTGCCAGCAGTTATTACCCCGACAGGAACACTGAAGCTTTCTTT,CASSYYPDRNTEAFF
-,-,TRBV7-3,TRBJ2-5,TGTGCCAGCAGCTTTGGACAGAAAGAGACCCAGTACTTC,CASSFGQKETQYF
-,TRBD2,TRBV7-3,TRBJ2-1,TGTGCCAGCAGCCCCGGGACTAGAGACAATGAGCAGTTCTTC,CASSPGTRDNEQFF
-,TRBD2,TRBV24-1,TRBJ2-3,TGTGCCACCAGTGATGGGGGGACTAGTCTCGACACAGATACGCAGTATTTT,CATSDGGTSLDTDTQYF
-,-,TRBV4-2,TRBJ1-6,TGTGCCAGCAGCCAAGCATTGAGAAATTCACCCCTCCACTTT,CASSQALRNSPLHF
-,TRBD1,TRBV5-1,TRBJ1-4,TGCGCCAGCAGCCTCGGGACAGACCTTAATGAAAAACTGTTTTTT,CASSLGTDLNEKLFF
once,-,TRBV19,TRBJ1-5,TGTGCCAGTACGTACGGGTATAGCAATCAGCCCCAGCATTTT,CASTYGYSNQPQHF
-,TRBD2,TRBV3-1/TRBV3-2,TRBJ2-1,TGTGCCAGCAGGCCCAGCGGGAATCTTAATGAGCAGTTCTTC,CASRPSGNLNEQFF
-,TRBD2,TRBV9,TRBJ2-1,TGTGCCAGCAGCCCCCTAGCGGGAGGACATGCACGTAGCCACAATGAGCAGTTCTTC,CASSPLAGGHARSHNEQFF
-,-,TRBV19,TRBJ2-3,TGTGCCAGTAGTGCTCCTCAGGGGTGGGGGCCAGATACGCAGTATTTT,CASSAPQGWGPDTQYF
-,-,TRBV4-3,TRBJ1-1,TGCGCCAGCAGCCCGGGACAGAACACTGAAGCTTTCTTT,CASSPGQNTEAFF
-,-,TRBV6-1,TRBJ1-2,TGTGCCAGCAGTGAACGCAGGGGATCTTTTGGCTACACCTTC,CASSERRGSFGYTF
-,-,TRBV4-3,TRBJ1-1,TGCGCCAGCAGCCAAGATCGGGGATCCACTGAAGCTTTCTTT,CASSQDRGSTEAFF
-,TRBD1,TRBV19,TRBJ1-1,TGTGCCAGCCAAGACAGGGCCACTGAAGCTTTCTTT,CASQDRATEAFF